Below are 10 T cell receptor beta chains sequenced from a single sample in a study of control samples from healthy donors and cancer patients (dated by TCRdb to 2018 to 2021). Preparation of the library involved the immunoSEQ multiplex PCR assay. TCRdb stores this immuneACCESS table with in-frame sequences only. Part of the clones is absent; in the studies checked, under half of the shortfall reflects unresolved V genes, and no reason is known for the rest. The sample table records 84,000 or so clones; roughly 88% of these occur just once. Around 10% of the sample rests with the top ten. The sample comprised PBMCs. The source of these receptors is a man between 60 and 75 years old with head and neck cancer.

This clone was seen a few times. This rearrangement joins TRBV28 to TRBJ1-6, with D unclear. The V gene lost 0 bases and the J gene lost 5 bases, with 11 bases spanning the gap. From germline, CDR1 is MDHEN and CDR2 SYDVKM. This CDR3 is built from 16 residues. This CDR3 reads CASSLWVTANNSPLHF. The CDR3 region has the DNA TGTGCCAGCAGTTTATGGGTTACGGCCAATAATTCACCCCTCCACTTT.

The rearrangement uses TRBV10-1 and TRBJ2-1; the match to TRBD1 covers 8 bases. Germline V gene data show CDR1 as WNHNN and CDR2 as SYGVQD (reference sequence). This CDR3 contains 20 residues. Trimming took 3 bases from V and 2 from J; bases not matched to a gene: 18. CDR3 sequence reads: CASSDPRDRGRESTYNEQFF. CDR3 DNA: TGCGCCAGCAGTGACCCCCGAGACAGGGGACGGGAGAGCACCTACAATGAGCAGTTCTTC.

V gene TRBV18 combines with J gene TRBJ2-5, with a weak D call TRBD2 (6 bases). The length of the CDR3 is 15 residues. V lost 3 bases and J 2 bases, leaving 13 bases between the germline ends. Germline V gene lookup returns CDR1 KGHSH and CDR2 LQKENI. The CDR3 region is CASSPGGVGQETQYF. In DNA form, the CDR3 reads TGTGCCAGCTCACCGGGGGGAGTAGGGCAAGAGACCCAGTACTTC.

The rearrangement joins TRBV6-1 to TRBJ1-2; TRBD1 is a possible D gene (5 bases). The CDR3 sequence is 14 residues long. V dropped 0 bases and J dropped 4 bases, with 9 bases sitting between them. Germline values: CDR1 MNHNS, CDR2 SASEGT. CDR3 protein: CASSEAQAIYGYTF. CDR3 bases: TGTGCCAGCAGTGAAGCACAGGCGATCTATGGCTACACCTTC.

The genes are TRBV7-9 and TRBJ1-2, with D possibly matching TRBD1 (6 bases). CDR3 length: 12 residues. Between the trimmed V and J ends, which lost 5 bases and 4 bases, there was a span of 8 bases. Germline CDR1 is SEHNR and CDR2 is FQNEAQ (reference sequence). This CDR3 reads CASSPGAYGYTF. The CDR3 bases are TGTGCCAGCAGCCCAGGGGCCTATGGCTACACCTTC.

The gene calls are TRBV7-2 and TRBJ2-5, with TRBD1 as a possible D gene (6 bases). This CDR3 has 15 residues. V lost 1 base to trimming and J lost 4 bases, with 13 bases between them. The V gene's germline CDR1 is SGHTA and CDR2 FQGNSA. The DNA for the CDR3 is TGTGCCAGCAGCTTAGTGGGCAGGGGTGGAGAGACCCAGTACTTC. Its translation: CASSLVGRGGETQYF.

The rearrangement links TRBV14 to TRBJ2-3; a weak D match, TRBD2 (5 bases). The V gene lost 10 bases and the J gene lost 2 bases, with 16 bases spanning the gap. The CDR3 loop spans 14 amino acids. CDR1 SGHDN and CDR2 FVKESK come from the germline V gene. The CDR3, as DNA: TGTGCCATCATACCTACGGACTTCACAGATACGCAGTATTTT. It yields the protein CAIIPTDFTDTQYF.

The rearrangement links TRBV14 to TRBJ2-7, with D hard to call. The CDR3 covers 12 residues. The germline gives CDR1 SGHDN, CDR2 FVKESK. V lost 2 bases and J 6 bases, leaving 8 bases between the germline ends. CDR3 nucleotides: TGTGCCAGCAGCCAACGATACAGCGAGCAGTACTTC. Protein product: CASSQRYSEQYF.

This clone was counted a few times. The V and J genes are TRBV5-6 and TRBJ2-2; either TRBD1 or TRBD2 may fit D (5 bases each). The germline gives CDR1 SGHDT, CDR2 YYEEEE. The V end lost 7 bases, the J end lost 1 base, and 14 bases lay between the germline ends. This CDR3 has 15 amino acids. CDR3 region: CASFLGTGNTGELFF. The CDR3 DNA follows: TGTGCCAGCTTTCTCGGGACGGGGAACACCGGGGAGCTGTTTTTT.

The chain uses TRBV9 and TRBJ2-1, with 12 positions matching TRBD2. CDR3 length: 16 residues. V shed 2 bases, J shed 10 bases, and the junction held 10 bases outside the gene matches. The germline gives CDR1 SGDLS, CDR2 YYNGEE. DNA of the CDR3: TGTGCCAGCAGCGTCGGTTTGACTAGCGGGAGAGAAGAGCAGTTCTTC. It yields the protein CASSVGLTSGREEQFF.